This T cell receptor (beta chain) was recovered during a study of tumor-infiltrating lymphocytes in primary liver carcinoma. About the research overall: Tumor stage was T1-T3 N0M0, and tumor size was 4.2 to 10 cm across.

Study-wide results and limits: Tumor region pairs outstripped tumor-adjacent and tumor-blood pairs in overlap.

TCR beta cDNA came from 400 to 500 ng total RNA, primed with a constant-region primer. What produced the TCR beta libraries was three nested multiplex PCR rounds using slightly modified ARM-PCR. Researchers ran the first two PCR rounds for 9 to 10 cycles each with TRBV1-TRBV30 forward primers and a C-beta reverse primer. TCRdb analysed the multiplex PCR reads with MiXCR anew, one entry per CDR3 protein. The sample has about 350,000 distinct CDR3 sequences, approximately 64% seen once. A remark on this clonotype: The antigen remains undetermined.

The CDR3 is made up of 12 amino acids. V was trimmed by 7 bases and J by 0 bases, leaving 5 bases between them. In germline, CDR1 is MNHNS, CDR2 SASEGT. Germline DNA was also extracted, and blood RNA derived from unsorted whole blood. With chronic HBV infection, the patients were also treatment-naive. V usage is TRBV6-1 and J usage is TRBJ2-3, with unresolved D. The receptor comes from a man aged 35 to 55 with primary liver carcinoma and hepatitis B virus infection. Sequenced: peripheral blood. The CDR3 reads CASKPSTDTQYF. The CDR3 DNA reads TGTGCCAGCAAGCCCAGCACAGATACGCAGTATTTT.